Each of the 5 T cell receptor beta chains below was sequenced from the same sample in a study of beta chain features in type 1 diabetes. The whole isolated RNA underwent reverse transcription, so sequencing captured expressed TCRB transcripts. Libraries were prepared by immunoSEQ multiplex PCR; TCRdb keeps only in-frame clonotypes and omits some of them. The sample lists about 620,000 clones; about 16% were seen once. Source material: naive CD4+ T cells from blood. The receptors were sampled from a man younger than 30 in good health.

Only a few counts were recorded for this clone. Other DNA sequences within the sample encode an identical CDR3. The rearrangement joins TRBV19 to TRBJ1-5; no clear D gene. The CDR3 spans 13 residues. Germline V gene data show CDR1 as LNHDA and CDR2 as SQIVND (reference sequence). V was clipped by 0 bases and J by 4 bases, with 4 bases between them. The CDR3 loop reads CASSIERNQPQHF. The CDR3 DNA sequence: TGTGCCAGTAGTATAGAAAGGAATCAGCCCCAGCATTTT. The complete variable domain, with remaining parts taken from reference TRBV19 and TRBJ1-5, reads DGGITQSPKYLFRKEGQNVTLSCEQNLNHDAMYWYRQDPGQGLRLIYYSQIVNDFQKGDIAEGYSVSREKKESFPLTVTSAQKNPTAFYLCASSIERNQPQHFGDGTRLSIL.

There are a few counts of this clone. The V gene is TRBV7-9, the J gene TRBJ2-6; D is possibly TRBD1 (6 bases). Per germline, CDR1 SEHNR and CDR2 FQNEAQ (reference sequence). V was pared by 4 bases and J by 1 base, with 20 bases between. CDR3 length: 19 residues. CDR3 protein: CASSSHRDKLASGANVLTF. DNA for the CDR3: TGTGCCAGCAGCTCGCACCGGGACAAACTCGCTTCTGGGGCCAACGTCCTGACTTTC.

As to this clone: The sample holds other DNA sequences that translate to the same CDR3. This chain joins TRBV7-2 and TRBJ1-1; TRBD1 matches 7 bases. The CDR3 has 15 amino acids. CDR1 SGHTA and CDR2 FQGNSA come from the germline V gene. V shed 2 bases and J 1 base; nucleotides not matched to a gene: 4. CDR3 bases: TGTGCCAGCAGCTTAACGGGACAGAAGAACACTGAAGCTTTCTTT. Its protein product is CASSLTGQKNTEAFF. The variable domain in full, with the rest retrieved from reference TRBV7-2 and TRBJ1-1, is GAGVSQSPSNKVTEKGKDVELRCDPISGHTALYWYRQSLGQGLEFLIYFQGNSAPDKSGLPSDRFSAERTGGSVSTLTIQRTQQEDSAVYLCASSLTGQKNTEAFFGQGTRLTVV.

The chain combines TRBV7-9 with TRBJ1-2; D not resolved. The V and J ends lost 0 bases and 5 bases respectively, with 25 bases between them. The germline V gene encodes CDR1 SEHNR and CDR2 FQNEAQ (reference sequence). This CDR3 has 19 residues. CDR3 amino acids: CASSLANRPATRVSYGYTF. CDR3 DNA: TGTGCCAGCAGCTTAGCCAACCGACCCGCTACTCGGGTCTCGTATGGCTACACCTTC.

This rearrangement joins TRBV6-1 to TRBJ1-1; TRBD1 aligns across 7 bases. Germline V gene lookup returns CDR1 MNHNS and CDR2 SASEGT. This CDR3 spans 13 amino acids. Losses at the gene ends were 7 bases for V and 14 bases for J; bases not matched to a gene: 16. CDR3 amino acids: CASTEGIPHRGFF. The DNA of the CDR3 is TGTGCCAGCACCGAGGGTATCCCCCACAGGGGATTCTTT.